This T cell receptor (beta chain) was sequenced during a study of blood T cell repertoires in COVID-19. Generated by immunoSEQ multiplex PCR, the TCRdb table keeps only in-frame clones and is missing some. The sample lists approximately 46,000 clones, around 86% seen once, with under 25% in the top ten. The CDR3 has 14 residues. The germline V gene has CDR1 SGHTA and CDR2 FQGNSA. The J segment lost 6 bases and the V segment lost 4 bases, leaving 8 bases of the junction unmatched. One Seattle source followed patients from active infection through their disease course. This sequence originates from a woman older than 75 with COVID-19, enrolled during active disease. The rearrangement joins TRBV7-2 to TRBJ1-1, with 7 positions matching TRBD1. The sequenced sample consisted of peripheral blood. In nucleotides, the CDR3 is TGTGCCAGCAGCTACCGGGACAGTGTCTCTGAAGCTTTCTTT. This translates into CASSYRDSVSEAFF.